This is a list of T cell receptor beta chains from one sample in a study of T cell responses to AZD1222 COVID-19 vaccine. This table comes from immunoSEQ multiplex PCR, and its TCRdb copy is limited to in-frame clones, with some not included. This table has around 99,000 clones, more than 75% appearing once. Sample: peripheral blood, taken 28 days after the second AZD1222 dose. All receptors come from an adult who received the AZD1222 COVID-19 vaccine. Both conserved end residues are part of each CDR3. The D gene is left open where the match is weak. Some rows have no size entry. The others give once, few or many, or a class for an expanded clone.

CASSLGASGRKSSYNEQFF	TGTGCCAGCAGTTTAGGTGCTAGCGGGAGGAAGAGCTCCTACAATGAGCAGTTCTTC	.	TRBJ2-1	TRBV27	19	TRBD2
CASSLDGREAQTQYF	TGCGCCAGCAGCTTGGACGGCAGGGAGGCACAGACCCAGTACTTC	.	TRBJ2-5	TRBV5-1	15	.
CASSEDREAFF	TGTGCCAGCAGCGAAGACAGGGAGGCTTTCTTT	.	TRBJ1-1	TRBV6-1	11	TRBD1
CAIRGRTGITGELFF	TGTGCCATCAGGGGCCGGACAGGAATCACCGGGGAGCTGTTTTTT	.	TRBJ2-2	TRBV10-3	15	TRBD1
CASSKGQNNQPQHF	TGTGCCAGTAGTAAGGGACAGAATAATCAGCCCCAGCATTTT	once	TRBJ1-5	TRBV19	14	TRBD1
CASSQVLSSGNTIYF	TGTGCCAGCAGCCAAGTGCTGAGCTCTGGAAACACCATATATTTT	.	TRBJ1-3	TRBV3-1/TRBV3-2	15	.
CASSQVGTEQYF	TGCGCCAGCAGCCAAGTAGGGACCGAGCAGTACTTC	.	TRBJ2-7	TRBV4-1	12	.
CASSLEVVAKNIQYF	TGCGCCAGCAGCTTGGAGGTAGTAGCCAAAAACATTCAGTACTTC	.	TRBJ2-4	TRBV5-1	15	.
CASSFSGAGQTQYF	TGTGCCAGCAGCTTTTCCGGGGCCGGCCAGACCCAGTACTTC	.	TRBJ2-5	TRBV5-6	14	.
CASSVGQPNTEAFF	TGTGCCAGCAGTGTAGGACAGCCGAACACTGAAGCTTTCTTT	.	TRBJ1-1	TRBV25-1	14	.
CASSQSENSPLHF	TGCGCCAGCAGTCAGTCGGAGAATTCACCCCTCCACTTT	.	TRBJ1-6	TRBV5-1	13	.
CASSSQEMTPYEQYF	TGTGCCAGCAGCTCGCAGGAAATGACCCCCTACGAGCAGTACTTC	.	TRBJ2-7	TRBV13	15	.
CASSKQGSSYNEQFF	TGTGCCAGCAGCAAACAGGGCAGCTCCTACAATGAGCAGTTCTTC	.	TRBJ2-1	TRBV5-4	15	.
CASSSGQGDYGYTF	TGTGCCAGCAGCTCAGGACAGGGGGACTATGGCTACACCTTC	.	TRBJ1-2	TRBV13	14	TRBD1
CASSAFFEGEQYF	TGTGCCAGCAGTGCCTTCTTCGAGGGCGAGCAGTACTTC	.	TRBJ2-7	TRBV6-2/TRBV6-3	13	.
CAISKRASYEQYF	TGTGCCATATCCAAGCGGGCCTCCTACGAGCAGTACTTC	.	TRBJ2-7	TRBV6-5	13	.
CASSLSVGELFF	TGTGCCAGCAGCTTGAGTGTCGGGGAGCTGTTTTTT	.	TRBJ2-2	TRBV5-4	12	.
CASGQLADTQYF	TGTGCCAGCGGTCAGTTGGCAGATACGCAGTATTTT	.	TRBJ2-3	TRBV7-2	12	.
CASSPDRGGTGELFF	TGTGCCAGCAGCCCTGACAGGGGAGGCACCGGGGAGCTGTTTTTT	.	TRBJ2-2	TRBV11-3	15	TRBD1
CASSRGTGFDSPLHF	TGTGCCAGCAGCCGCGGGACAGGGTTTGATTCACCCCTCCACTTT	.	TRBJ1-6	TRBV5-4	15	TRBD1
CASSPSGSPTYEQYF	TGTGCCAGCAGTCCATCCGGGAGTCCCACCTACGAGCAGTACTTC	.	TRBJ2-7	TRBV28	15	.
CASSRPGQFNSPLHF	TGTGCCAGCAGCCGCCCAGGACAGTTTAATTCACCCCTCCACTTT	.	TRBJ1-6	TRBV7-2	15	.
CASSLYKRGQGRSLGTEAFF	TGTGCCAGCAGCTTATATAAGCGGGGACAGGGCAGGTCTTTAGGAACTGAAGCTTTCTTT	.	TRBJ1-1	TRBV13	20	TRBD1
CASSFAGAKNTEAFF	TGTGCCAGCAGCTTTGCAGGGGCTAAGAACACTGAAGCTTTCTTT	.	TRBJ1-1	TRBV7-9	15	.
CASTPGVTADTQYF	TGTGCCAGCACCCCCGGGGTAACGGCAGATACGCAGTATTTT	.	TRBJ2-3	TRBV5-4	14	.
CASRLTGTGGQPQHF	TGTGCCAGCAGATTAACCGGGACAGGGGGCCAGCCCCAGCATTTT	.	TRBJ1-5	TRBV6-5	15	TRBD1
CASSEQDGYGYTF	TGTGCCAGCAGTGAACAGGACGGCTATGGCTACACCTTC	.	TRBJ1-2	TRBV25-1	13	.
CSADRKNTEAFF	TGCAGCGCTGACAGGAAGAACACTGAAGCTTTCTTT	.	TRBJ1-1	TRBV29-1	12	.
CASGTSGAETQYF	TGTGCCAGTGGGACTAGCGGGGCCGAGACCCAGTACTTC	.	TRBJ2-5	TRBV19	13	TRBD2
CASSPKGRDGYEQYF	TGTGCCAGCAGCCCGAAGGGGAGGGACGGCTACGAGCAGTACTTC	few	TRBJ2-7	TRBV7-2	15	TRBD2
CASSFFWGGGTDTQYF	TGCGCCAGCAGCTTCTTTTGGGGAGGAGGGACAGATACGCAGTATTTT	.	TRBJ2-3	TRBV5-1	16	.
CASSQGRTATNYGYTF	TGTGCCAGCAGCCAAGGTAGGACTGCGACTAACTATGGCTACACCTTC	few	TRBJ1-2	TRBV16	16	.
CASEQGNSNQPQHF	TGTGCCAGCGAGCAGGGGAATAGCAATCAGCCCCAGCATTTT	.	TRBJ1-5	TRBV2	14	.
CASTLHERETQYF	TGTGCCAGCACACTACATGAGCGTGAGACCCAGTACTTC	once	TRBJ2-5	TRBV11-1	13	.
CASSQASGSNQPQHF	TGTGCCAGCAGCCAAGCCTCGGGTAGCAATCAGCCCCAGCATTTT	.	TRBJ1-5	TRBV3-1/TRBV3-2	15	.
CASSSAAGNTIYF	TGTGCCAGCAGCTCGGCGGCTGGAAACACCATATATTTT	.	TRBJ1-3	TRBV7-2	13	.
CASSLRAGNGYTF	TGTGCCAGCAGCTTAAGGGCAGGGAATGGCTACACCTTC	once	TRBJ1-2	TRBV7-3	13	.
CASSISGGYFYEQYF	TGTGCCAGTAGTATATCAGGGGGATACTTCTACGAGCAGTACTTC	.	TRBJ2-7	TRBV19	15	TRBD1
CASSFGTGPYEQYF	TGTGCCAGCAGCTTCGGGACAGGCCCCTACGAGCAGTACTTC	.	TRBJ2-7	TRBV5-6	14	TRBD1
CASSLDGSNQPQHF	TGCGCCAGCAGCTTGGACGGATCCAATCAGCCCCAGCATTTT	.	TRBJ1-5	TRBV5-1	14	.
CASSQIQGAGYTF	TGTGCCAGCAGCCAAATTCAAGGGGCTGGCTACACCTTC	.	TRBJ1-2	TRBV14	13	.
CASSQDFPNYGYTF	TGCGCCAGCAGCCAAGATTTCCCGAACTATGGCTACACCTTC	.	TRBJ1-2	TRBV4-1	14	.
CASSPDRAHVNTEAFF	TGTGCCAGCAGCCCGGACAGAGCTCACGTGAACACTGAAGCTTTCTTT	.	TRBJ1-1	TRBV5-6	16	.
CASSLDRGNTGELFF	TGCGCCAGCAGCTTGGACAGGGGGAACACCGGGGAGCTGTTTTTT	.	TRBJ2-2	TRBV5-1	15	TRBD1
CSVGVDNLNQPQHF	TGCAGCGTTGGGGTTGACAACCTCAATCAGCCCCAGCATTTT	.	TRBJ1-5	TRBV29-1	14	.
CASSIDTAGRSYTF	TGTGCCAGTAGTATAGATACGGCGGGGAGGAGCTACACCTTC	.	TRBJ1-2	TRBV19	14	.
CASSRGGLAGLAKNIQYF	TGTGCCAGCAGCCGAGGGGGACTAGCGGGGCTAGCCAAAAACATTCAGTACTTC	.	TRBJ2-4	TRBV21-1	18	.
CASSEYDGYTF	TGTGCCAGCAGTGAATACGACGGCTACACCTTC	.	TRBJ1-2	TRBV25-1	11	.
CASSSGVPTGELFF	TGTGCCAGCAGCAGCGGGGTTCCTACCGGGGAGCTGTTTTTT	.	TRBJ2-2	TRBV5-6	14	TRBD2
CASSYEGRMNTEAFF	TGTGCCAGCAGTTATGAGGGCCGAATGAACACTGAAGCTTTCTTT	.	TRBJ1-1	TRBV6-5	15	.
CASSLAPQVIYEQYF	TGTGCCAGCAGCTTAGCCCCCCAGGTAATCTACGAGCAGTACTTC	once	TRBJ2-7	TRBV7-8	15	.